A selection of T cell receptor beta chains follows, all from one sample in a study of identical twins. One entry per CDR3 protein, called by TCRdb with MiXCR from the 5' RACE reads. This table holds approximately 600,000 distinct CDR3 sequences, just over 7% found once. This sample was shared with a second study, whose subject was yellow fever vaccine responses in identical twins.

Sequencing was performed on PBMCs. These receptors originate from a woman aged 18-29 years in good health. Both conserved end residues are part of each CDR3. A D gene is named only where the DNA matches it firmly. The size field is filled for only some rows; it gives once, few, many or a size class.

abundance: .
v_gene: TRBV7-3
j_gene: TRBJ2-3
d_gene: TRBD2
CDR3aa: CASSSNPGLAPDTQYF
CDR3nt: TGTGCCAGCAGCTCAAACCCGGGACTAGCCCCAGATACGCAGTATTTT

abundance: many
v_gene: TRBV12-3/TRBV12-4
j_gene: TRBJ2-2
d_gene: .
CDR3aa: CASSEGLNPGELFF
CDR3nt: TGTGCCAGCAGCGAGGGACTTAATCCCGGGGAGCTGTTTTTT

abundance: few
v_gene: TRBV12-3/TRBV12-4
j_gene: TRBJ2-2
d_gene: .
CDR3aa: CASRRDTAGELFF
CDR3nt: TGTGCCAGCAGACGGGACACGGCCGGGGAGCTGTTTTTT

abundance: .
v_gene: TRBV20-1
j_gene: TRBJ1-6
d_gene: .
CDR3aa: CSAVRGVLPSPLHF
CDR3nt: TGCAGTGCTGTGAGGGGGGTTTTACCCTCACCCCTCCACTTT

abundance: few
v_gene: TRBV6-2/TRBV6-3
j_gene: TRBJ1-4
d_gene: .
CDR3aa: CASSYRRGEKLFF
CDR3nt: TGTGCCAGCAGTTACAGGAGGGGTGAAAAACTGTTTTTT

abundance: .
v_gene: TRBV6-1
j_gene: TRBJ1-1
d_gene: .
CDR3aa: CASRQVMNTEAFF
CDR3nt: TGTGCCAGCAGACAGGTTATGAACACTGAAGCTTTCTTT

abundance: many
v_gene: TRBV12-3/TRBV12-4
j_gene: TRBJ2-1
d_gene: TRBD2
CDR3aa: CASREPGLAWNEQFF
CDR3nt: TGTGCCAGCAGGGAGCCGGGACTAGCGTGGAATGAGCAGTTCTTC

abundance: .
v_gene: TRBV20-1
j_gene: TRBJ2-4
d_gene: .
CDR3aa: CSASPMWVELAKNIQYF
CDR3nt: TGCAGTGCGTCTCCGATGTGGGTAGAGCTAGCCAAAAACATTCAGTACTTC

abundance: many
v_gene: TRBV7-9
j_gene: TRBJ2-3
d_gene: .
CDR3aa: CASILTDTQYF
CDR3nt: TGTGCCAGCATCCTCACAGATACGCAGTATTTT

abundance: .
v_gene: TRBV6-2/TRBV6-3
j_gene: TRBJ2-2
d_gene: TRBD2
CDR3aa: CASRRAGTSLAGELFF
CDR3nt: TGTGCCAGCAGGAGGGCGGGGACTAGTTTGGCCGGGGAGCTGTTTTTT

abundance: .
v_gene: TRBV20-1
j_gene: TRBJ2-1
d_gene: TRBD2
CDR3aa: CSARWTSGPNEQFF
CDR3nt: TGCAGTGCTAGGTGGACTAGCGGGCCTAATGAGCAGTTCTTC

abundance: few
v_gene: TRBV28
j_gene: TRBJ1-1
d_gene: TRBD1
CDR3aa: CASSGGGQLNTEAFF
CDR3nt: TGTGCCAGCAGTGGAGGGGGACAGTTGAACACTGAAGCTTTCTTT

abundance: .
v_gene: TRBV29-1
j_gene: TRBJ2-7
d_gene: .
CDR3aa: CSVEGGAGEGYEQYF
CDR3nt: TGCAGCGTTGAAGGGGGGGCGGGAGAAGGCTACGAGCAGTACTTC

abundance: few
v_gene: TRBV6-5
j_gene: TRBJ1-6
d_gene: .
CDR3aa: CASSYSQGDNSPLHF
CDR3nt: TGTGCCAGCAGTTACTCGCAGGGCGATAATTCACCCCTCCACTTT

abundance: .
v_gene: TRBV27
j_gene: TRBJ2-4
d_gene: TRBD2
CDR3aa: CASRQRGENIQYF
CDR3nt: TGTGCCAGCCGCCAGCGGGGTGAAAACATTCAGTACTTC